This entry lists 30 T cell receptor beta chains sequenced from one sample in a study of blood T cell repertoires in COVID-19 (dated by TCRdb to 2018 to 2020). Receptor amplification or capture employed the immunoSEQ multiplex PCR assay. TCRdb holds this immuneACCESS table with in-frame rearrangements only. Some clones are missing; in checked studies, unresolved V genes explain under half, and the rest has no known cause. In all, the sample holds over 200,000 clones, and just over 85% of those were seen once. Clones ranked in the top ten supply roughly 16% of the sample. The sequencing input was PBMCs or T cells enriched from blood (not recorded which). All receptors come from a young man who had recovered from COVID-19.

The chain recombines TRBV3-1 (or the pseudogene TRBV3-2) with TRBJ1-5; D gene ambiguous. Germline V gene sequence: CDR1 LGHDT, CDR2 YNNKEL (reference sequence). This CDR3 region has 14 residues. V was trimmed by 0 bases and J by 3 bases, leaving 6 bases between them. CDR3 sequence: CASSQDQFNQPQHF. As DNA, the CDR3 is TGTGCCAGCAGCCAAGACCAGTTCAATCAGCCCCAGCATTTT.

The CDR3 reads CASSATGLETQYF. The CDR3 coding sequence is TGTGCCAGCAGTGCAACCGGGTTAGAGACCCAGTACTTC. V is TRBV2 and J is TRBJ2-5; unclear D gene. Germline loops: CDR1 SNHLY, CDR2 FYNNEI. This CDR3 spans 13 amino acids. Trimming left V 4 bases short and J 4 bases short, with 10 bases between.

The V and J genes are TRBV19 and TRBJ2-7, with TRBD1 matching over 10 bases. V shed 5 bases, J shed 5 bases, and the junction held 9 bases outside the gene matches. Per the germline V gene, CDR1 is LNHDA and CDR2 is SQIVND (reference sequence). The length of the CDR3 is 15 residues. CDR3 sequence (DNA): TGTGCCAGTAGTCTCCAGGACAGGGGGAGGGACGAGCAGTACTTC. Translating it yields CASSLQDRGRDEQYF.

The chain recombines TRBV12-3 or TRBV12-4 with TRBJ1-2; unclear D gene. The V gene lost 2 bases and the J gene lost 5 bases, with 6 bases spanning the gap. This CDR3 has 12 amino acids. The chain's CDR3 is CASSLMRYGYTF. In nucleotides, the CDR3 is TGTGCCAGCAGTTTAATGAGATATGGCTACACCTTC.

This CDR3 reads CASSLAVGLVAEQYF. The CDR3 nucleotides read TGCGCCAGCAGCTTGGCGGTTGGACTAGTTGCCGAGCAGTACTTC. This sequence joins TRBV5-1 and TRBJ2-7, with TRBD2 matching over 7 bases. Germline CDR1 and CDR2: SGHRS and YFSETQ. Losses at the gene ends were 0 bases for V and 6 bases for J; bases not matched to a gene: 9. The CDR3 contains 15 residues.

This sequence joins TRBV11-3 and TRBJ1-1; D is unresolved. Germline values: CDR1 SGHNT, CDR2 YENEEA. V was clipped by 1 base and J by 2 bases, with 5 bases between them. The CDR3 consists of 13 residues. CDR3 region: CASSLVANTEAFF. The CDR3, as DNA: TGTGCCAGCAGCTTAGTGGCCAACACTGAAGCTTTCTTT.

V gene TRBV5-4 combines with J gene TRBJ2-1, with TRBD2 matching over 9 bases. Germline V CDR1 and CDR2: SGHNT, YYREEE (reference sequence). Losses at the gene ends were 4 bases for V and 2 bases for J; bases not matched to a gene: 1. The CDR3 is 14 residues long. CDR3 coding DNA: TGTGCCAGCAGCCTAGCGGGAACCTACAATGAGCAGTTCTTC. It is translated as CASSLAGTYNEQFF.

This clone has just one count. The rearrangement links TRBV2 to TRBJ1-5; D unresolved. The CDR3 contains 15 residues. Trimming pared 3 bases from V and 4 bases from J, leaving 13 bases between. CDR1 is SNHLY, CDR2 FYNNEI, per germline. CDR3 DNA: TGTGCCAGCAGTGATCTCGCAGGAGGTAATCAGCCCCAGCATTTT. It yields the protein CASSDLAGGNQPQHF.

The gene calls are TRBV3-1 (or the pseudogene TRBV3-2) and TRBJ2-3; the D gene is possibly TRBD2 (7 bases). The CDR3 consists of 16 residues. The V gene's germline CDR1 is LGHDT and CDR2 YNNKEL (reference sequence). V lost 4 bases, J lost 6 bases, and 20 bases lay in between. The chain's CDR3 is CASSPSRLRGADTQYF. The DNA of the CDR3 is TGTGCCAGCAGCCCATCTCGTCTCCGGGGGGCTGATACGCAGTATTTT.

The rearrangement joins TRBV5-5 to TRBJ1-2; D is uncertain. Germline CDR1 SGHKS, CDR2 YYEKEE (reference sequence). V was trimmed by 2 bases and J by 2 bases, leaving 19 bases between them. This CDR3 is built from 17 residues. CDR3 region: CASSFEGKWTANYGYTF. DNA of the CDR3: TGTGCCAGCAGCTTCGAGGGTAAATGGACGGCGAACTATGGCTACACCTTC.

The chain combines TRBV4-1 with TRBJ2-1; 8 bases agree with TRBD1. The CDR3 is made up of 17 amino acids. V trimming: 3 bases; J trimming: 0 bases; junction bases outside the gene matches: 7. CDR1 is MGHRA, CDR2 YSYEKL, per germline. CDR3 coding DNA: TGCGCCAGCAGCCAGGACAGGGCCGGAGGCTCCTACAATGAGCAGTTCTTC. Amino acid sequence: CASSQDRAGGSYNEQFF.

The chain joins TRBV2 to TRBJ1-6, with no clear D. CDR3 length: 13 residues. CDR1 is SNHLY and CDR2 is FYNNEI in the germline V gene. The V gene lost 5 bases and the J gene lost 9 bases, with 11 bases spanning the gap. The CDR3 nucleotides read TGTGCCAGCAGTCGGGGTGTTAGTTCACCCCTCCACTTT. Residues: CASSRGVSSPLHF.

The chain combines TRBV5-4 with TRBJ2-1, with 8 positions matching TRBD2. The trim removed 2 bases at V and 3 bases at J, leaving 10 bases unmatched. The CDR3 sequence is 17 residues long. Germline V CDR1 and CDR2: SGHNT, YYREEE (reference sequence). The CDR3: CASSLLASGGLYNEQFF. The CDR3 DNA follows: TGTGCCAGCAGCTTACTCGCCAGCGGGGGTCTCTACAATGAGCAGTTCTTC.

The chain combines TRBV28 with TRBJ2-1, with D possibly TRBD2 on 5 matching bases. The CDR3 consists of 15 residues. Germline V gene data show CDR1 as MDHEN and CDR2 as SYDVKM. The V end lost 6 bases, the J end lost 6 bases, and 18 bases lay between the germline ends. DNA of the CDR3: TGTGCCAGCAGGCACCCCGCGGGCTTAACCAATGAGCAGTTCTTC. This sequence encodes CASRHPAGLTNEQFF.

The chain combines TRBV15 with TRBJ2-7; 10 bases are a match to TRBD2. V lost 5 bases, J lost 3 bases, and 1 base stayed unmatched. Germline values: CDR1 LNHNV, CDR2 YYDKDF (reference sequence). This CDR3 is 13 amino acids long. The CDR3 here is CATSSSGSYEQYF. CDR3 nucleotide sequence: TGTGCCACCAGCTCTAGCGGGAGCTACGAGCAGTACTTC.

This clone was seen a single time. The rearrangement links TRBV30 to TRBJ1-3; D gene uncertain. The CDR3 runs to 15 residues. Germline lookup yields CDR1 GTSNPN and CDR2 SVGIG (reference sequence). Trimming pared 1 base from V and 0 bases from J, leaving 10 bases between. CDR3 amino acids: CAWSEAGLSGNTIYF. The DNA for the CDR3 is TGTGCCTGGAGTGAGGCAGGCCTCTCTGGAAACACCATATATTTT.

The rearrangement joins TRBV7-8 to TRBJ1-4; no reliable D call. Germline V gene data show CDR1 as SGHVS and CDR2 as FQNEAQ. The CDR3 covers 15 residues. Deletions cut 2 bases from V and 5 bases from J, with 12 bases between. The CDR3: CASSLTSGQNEKLFF. CDR3 sequence (DNA): TGTGCCAGCAGCTTAACGTCTGGCCAGAATGAAAAACTGTTTTTT.

This clone has just one count. This chain uses TRBV5-4 with TRBJ1-4, with 9 nucleotides matching TRBD1. Germline CDR1 and CDR2: SGHNT and YYREEE (reference sequence). CDR3 length equals 16 residues. Trimming cost V 4 bases and J 6 bases; bases outside gene matches: 10. CDR3 protein: CASSAGRTGVDEKLFF. Written as DNA, the CDR3 is TGTGCCAGCAGCGCTGGAAGGACAGGGGTTGATGAAAAACTGTTTTTT.

V and J are TRBV7-2 and TRBJ2-5, with 9 bases fitting TRBD2. Looked up from germline, CDR1 is SGHTA and CDR2 is FQGNSA. V lost 3 bases to trimming and J lost 1 base; unmatched junction nucleotides: 3. The CDR3 runs to 15 residues. CDR3 DNA: TGTGCCAGCAGCTTGCTGGGACTAGCCCAAGAGACCCAGTACTTC. Its translation is CASSLLGLAQETQYF.

This clone was recorded only once. This chain uses TRBV4-2 with TRBJ2-2; TRBD2 aligns across 13 bases. The germline CDR1 and CDR2 sequences are LGHNA and YNFKEQ. The CDR3 has 17 residues. V was pared by 1 base and J by 4 bases, with 3 bases of the junction left unmatched. The CDR3 DNA reads TGTGCCAGCAGCCAAGGGACTAGCGGGAGTGGCACCGGGGAGCTGTTTTTT. Encoded protein: CASSQGTSGSGTGELFF.

This chain connects TRBV23-1 to TRBJ2-2; TRBD2 agrees at 7 bases. TRBV23-1 is an ORF, and what it does is uncertain. The V segment lost 5 bases and the J segment 1 base; nucleotides outside the gene matches: 10. The CDR3 is made up of 17 amino acids. This CDR3 reads CASSYGGCNGNTGELFF. CDR3 sequence (DNA): TGCGCCAGCAGTTACGGGGGGTGTAACGGGAACACCGGGGAGCTGTTTTTT.

V gene TRBV28 combines with J gene TRBJ1-2; 8 bases line up with TRBD1. The CDR3 consists of 13 residues. The J segment lost 4 bases and the V segment lost 6 bases, leaving 4 bases of the junction unmatched. The V gene's germline CDR1 is MDHEN and CDR2 SYDVKM. The CDR3 DNA is TGTGCCAGCAGGGTGGGACAGGTCTATGGCTACACCTTC. It specifies CASRVGQVYGYTF.

The chain uses TRBV30 and TRBJ1-5; 8 bases agree with TRBD1. J was trimmed by 6 bases and V by 5 bases; bases with no gene match: 6. The length of the CDR3 is 13 residues. Germline lookup yields CDR1 GTSNPN and CDR2 SVGIG (reference sequence). The CDR3 DNA is TGTGCCTGGGCCAAGGACAGGGCTCAGCCCCAGCATTTT. Protein sequence: CAWAKDRAQPQHF.

This sequence joins TRBV19 and TRBJ2-7; 10 positions match TRBD1. J was trimmed by 6 bases and V by 4 bases; bases with no gene match: 6. This CDR3 comprises 14 residues. Per the germline V gene, CDR1 is LNHDA and CDR2 is SQIVND (reference sequence). CDR3 DNA sequence: TGTGCCAGTAGTACCCCCGGGACAGGGGTCGAGCAGTACTTC. Protein product: CASSTPGTGVEQYF.

The chain combines TRBV9 with TRBJ2-5, with D hard to call. This CDR3 region has 13 residues. The germline gives CDR1 SGDLS, CDR2 YYNGEE. V lost 0 bases and J lost 2, with 5 bases in between. The CDR3, as DNA: TGTGCCAGCAGCGTAGGACAACAAGAGACCCAGTACTTC. This encodes CASSVGQQETQYF. Drawing the rest from reference TRBV9 and TRBJ2-5, the complete variable domain is DSGVTQTPKHLITATGQRVTLRCSPRSGDLSVYWYQQSLDQGLQFLIQYYNGEERAKGNILERFSAQQFPDLHSELNLSSLELGDSALYFCASSVGQQETQYFGPGTRLLVL.

The rearrangement links TRBV7-3 to TRBJ2-1; a possible D gene is TRBD2 (6 bases). V dropped 1 base and J dropped 7 bases, with 14 bases sitting between them. CDR3 length: 15 amino acids. Germline V gives CDR1 SGHTA, CDR2 FQGTGA. CDR3 DNA sequence: TGTGCCAGCAGCTTAAGATCTAGCGCGGGTAATGAGCAGTTCTTC. Amino acids: CASSLRSSAGNEQFF.

The genes are TRBV19 and TRBJ2-7; D is perhaps TRBD1 (6 bases). Trimming cost V 4 bases and J 5 bases, with 18 bases left between them. The germline gives CDR1 LNHDA, CDR2 SQIVND (reference sequence). This CDR3 is 15 amino acids long. This CDR3 is CASSTQTGFGHEQYF. Here the CDR3 DNA reads TGTGCCAGTAGTACCCAAACAGGGTTTGGGCACGAGCAGTACTTC.

CDR3 coding DNA: TGTGCCTGGAGTAGCGGGGGACTTCAGCCCCAGCATTTT. It yields the protein CAWSSGGLQPQHF. The chain has TRBV30 and TRBJ1-5; TRBD1 is a possible D gene (5 bases). The CDR3 is 13 residues long. Trimming shortened V by 2 bases and J by 6 bases, and 11 bases separated the two germline ends. Germline CDR1 and CDR2: GTSNPN and SVGIG (reference sequence).

The V call is TRBV5-1, the J call TRBJ2-7; tentative D call: TRBD1 (6 bases). Trimming cost V 0 bases and J 4 bases, with 17 bases left between them. CDR1 is SGHRS, CDR2 YFSETQ, per germline. The CDR3 loop spans 16 amino acids. The CDR3 spells CASSLGPTGSRYEQYF. In DNA, the CDR3 is TGCGCCAGCAGCTTGGGACCTACAGGGTCGCGTTACGAGCAGTACTTC. The full variable domain, in which reference TRBV5-1 and TRBJ2-7 provide the parts outside the CDR3, is KAGVTQTPRYLIKTRGQQVTLSCSPISGHRSVSWYQQTPGQGLQFLFEYFSETQRNKGNFPGRFSGRQFSNSRSEMNVSTLELGDSALYLCASSLGPTGSRYEQYFGPGTRLTVT.

The V gene is TRBV4-2, the J gene TRBJ2-7, with D tentatively TRBD2 (6 bases). CDR1 is LGHNA and CDR2 is YNFKEQ in the germline V gene. This CDR3 has 16 amino acids. V dropped 0 bases and J dropped 4 bases, with 16 bases sitting between them. CDR3: CASSQDFPPGRYEQYF. The CDR3 DNA reads TGTGCCAGCAGCCAAGATTTCCCGCCAGGGAGGTACGAGCAGTACTTC.